The 25 T cell receptor beta chains below all came from one sample that was sequenced in a study of neoadjuvant anti-PD-1 for oral cavity cancer. Time point reported: after neoadjuvant nivolumab, at surgical resection. Method: immunoSEQ multiplex PCR; TCRdb's copy keeps in-frame clones and lacks some. The table lists about 42,000 clones, about 76% of them singletons. This specimen consisted of PBMCs, obtained after nivolumab (anti-PD-1) treatment. All receptors derive from a person aged 40 to 85 with oral cavity squamous cell carcinoma.

This clone was seen only once. The rearrangement uses TRBV4-1 and TRBJ2-7; D perhaps matches TRBD1 (5 bases). V was shortened by 4 bases and J by 0 bases, with 13 bases between the two germline ends. The CDR3 totals 15 residues. In germline, CDR1 is MGHRA, CDR2 YSYEKL. In DNA, the CDR3 is TGCGCCAGCAGCCCCCTTGACAGACCCTCCTACGAGCAGTACTTC. Translated: CASSPLDRPSYEQYF.

The chain has TRBV19 and TRBJ2-3; 11 nucleotides line up with TRBD2. The ends lost 3 bases at V and 8 bases at J; junction bases unmatched: 7. CDR3 size: 15 residues. CDR1 LNHDA and CDR2 SQIVND come from the germline V gene (reference sequence). The chain's CDR3 is CASSISGGASVTQYF. The DNA of the CDR3 is TGTGCCAGTAGTATTAGCGGGGGGGCATCGGTTACGCAGTATTTT. Full variable domain (outside the CDR3, taken from reference TRBV19 and TRBJ2-3): DGGITQSPKYLFRKEGQNVTLSCEQNLNHDAMYWYRQDPGQGLRLIYYSQIVNDFQKGDIAEGYSVSREKKESFPLTVTSAQKNPTAFYLCASSISGGASVTQYFGPGTRLTVL.

J is TRBJ1-4 and V is TRBV4-2, with D unclear. The V end was cut by 0 bases, the J end by 3 bases, with 11 bases between. The germline CDR1 and CDR2 sequences are LGHNA and YNFKEQ. This CDR3 contains 16 residues. In DNA, the CDR3 is TGTGCCAGCAGCCAAGATAGAACAGCAGCTAATGAAAAACTGTTTTTT. Protein: CASSQDRTAANEKLFF.

This chain links TRBV12-5 with TRBJ2-7; D is uncertain. The CDR3 has 13 amino acids. Germline CDR1 LGHNT, CDR2 FRNRAP. V was trimmed by 10 bases and J by 1 base, leaving 14 bases between them. In DNA, the CDR3 is TGTGCTACCGGTTTAACAAAGTCCTACGAGCAGTACTTC. This sequence encodes CATGLTKSYEQYF.

This clone turned up a few times. The rearrangement joins TRBV2 to TRBJ2-1; perhaps TRBD2 as D (5 bases). CDR3 length equals 17 residues. V lost 1 base and J 0 bases, leaving 13 bases between the germline ends. CDR1 and CDR2 (germline): SNHLY, FYNNEI. This CDR3 reads CASSEGVLGSSYNEQFF. CDR3 nucleotide sequence: TGTGCCAGCAGTGAAGGCGTTCTGGGGAGCTCCTACAATGAGCAGTTCTTC.

J is TRBJ1-1 and V is TRBV27; the D gene is possibly TRBD1 (6 bases). The CDR3 runs 14 residues. The germline V and J ends were trimmed by 2 bases and 5 bases, with 12 bases remaining between them. Germline values: CDR1 MNHEY, CDR2 SMNVEV (reference sequence). The CDR3 reads CASSLSVGGTEAFF. Written as DNA, the CDR3 is TGTGCCAGCAGTTTAAGTGTAGGGGGGACTGAAGCTTTCTTT.

The rearrangement links TRBV7-9 to TRBJ2-3; unclear D gene. Germline V gene data show CDR1 as SEHNR and CDR2 as FQNEAQ (reference sequence). Trimming shortened V by 2 bases and J by 0 bases, and 9 bases separated the two germline ends. This CDR3 contains 15 residues. CDR3 bases: TGTGCCAGCAGCTTACCCTTGTACAGCACAGATACGCAGTATTTT. It specifies CASSLPLYSTDTQYF.

V is TRBV28 and J is TRBJ1-2; TRBD1 aligns across 7 bases. With 6 bases clipped from V and 10 bases from J, the junction kept 14 bases outside the gene matches. CDR3 length: 14 residues. The germline CDR1 and CDR2 sequences are MDHEN and SYDVKM. CDR3 sequence (DNA): TGTGCCAGCAGGGGAAGCGGGACAGCATGGGTCTACACCTTC. This codes for CASRGSGTAWVYTF.

This sequence joins TRBV27 and TRBJ2-2; TRBD2 matches 7 bases. Germline assignment: CDR1 MNHEY and CDR2 SMNVEV (reference sequence). CDR3 length: 14 residues. V lost 9 bases to trimming and J lost 6 bases; unmatched junction nucleotides: 10. For the CDR3, the DNA is TGTGCCAGTTGGGACTATTCTAGGCCCGGGGAGCTGTTTTTT. Amino acids: CASWDYSRPGELFF.

The chain combines TRBV10-1 with TRBJ2-7; 12 nucleotides align to TRBD1. V lost 3 bases and J lost 5; bases outside the gene matches: 8. The CDR3 spans 16 residues. The germline V gene has CDR1 WNHNN and CDR2 SYGVQD (reference sequence). The CDR3 DNA reads as TGCGCCAGCAGTGAAAACTCGGGGACAGGGGGCAACGAGCAGTACTTC. It translates to CASSENSGTGGNEQYF.

This clone was seen a handful of times. The chain has TRBV19 and TRBJ1-3; tentatively, D is TRBD1 (5 bases). The germline V gene encodes CDR1 LNHDA and CDR2 SQIVND (reference sequence). With 6 bases removed from V and 0 bases from J, the gap between germline ends came to 18 bases. The CDR3 sequence is 17 residues long. CDR3 sequence: CASRPSGVDTSGNTIYF. The CDR3 DNA is TGTGCCAGTAGACCTTCTGGGGTGGACACCTCTGGAAACACCATATATTTT.

This chain connects TRBV5-1 to TRBJ2-1, with D possibly being TRBD2 (5 bases). With 2 bases removed from V and 0 bases from J, the gap between germline ends came to 15 bases. CDR3 size: 17 residues. The germline gives CDR1 SGHRS, CDR2 YFSETQ. DNA for the CDR3: TGCGCCAGCAGCTTTTATGCTACGGGGAGCTCCTACAATGAGCAGTTCTTC. This gives the protein CASSFYATGSSYNEQFF.

This chain connects TRBV7-9 to TRBJ1-3; a possible D gene is TRBD1 (5 bases). CDR3 size: 17 residues. The V and J ends lost 0 bases and 4 bases respectively, with 16 bases between them. Germline CDR1 SEHNR, CDR2 FQNEAQ (reference sequence). The CDR3 here is CASSLAGTRASGNTIYF. The CDR3, as DNA: TGTGCCAGCAGCTTAGCGGGGACCCGCGCGTCCGGAAACACCATATATTTT. The complete variable domain, with remaining parts taken from reference TRBV7-9 and TRBJ1-3, reads DTGVSQNPRHKITKRGQNVTFRCDPISEHNRLYWYRQTLGQGPEFLTYFQNEAQLEKSRLLSDRFSAERPKGSFSTLEIQRTEQGDSAMYLCASSLAGTRASGNTIYFGEGSWLTVV.

This sequence joins TRBV28 and TRBJ1-1; D unclear. Germline CDR1 reads MDHEN; CDR2 reads SYDVKM. The CDR3 is made up of 13 amino acids. The V end was cut by 2 bases, the J end by 7 bases, with 11 bases between. Here the CDR3 reads CASSLPPAREAFF. The CDR3 DNA reads TGTGCCAGCAGTTTACCACCGGCCCGTGAAGCTTTCTTT.

This chain connects TRBV5-6 to TRBJ2-7; 7 bases match TRBD2. J gave up 2 bases and V 3 bases, and 14 bases lay outside the gene matches. The germline CDR1 and CDR2 sequences are SGHDT and YYEEEE. The CDR3 covers 17 residues. In DNA, the CDR3 is TGTGCCAGCAGCTCCTCCGGAACAGCGGGACCCCCCTACGAGCAGTACTTC. This sequence encodes CASSSSGTAGPPYEQYF. The complete variable domain, with remaining parts taken from reference TRBV5-6 and TRBJ2-7, reads DAGVTQSPTHLIKTRGQQVTLRCSPKSGHDTVSWYQQALGQGPQFIFQYYEEEERQRGNFPDRFSGHQFPNYSSELNVNALLLGDSALYLCASSSSGTAGPPYEQYFGPGTRLTVT.

The chain carries TRBV5-1 and TRBJ2-7; 12 bases are a match to TRBD2. Germline trimming cut 3 bases from V and 5 bases from J; bases unmatched to any gene: 12. Looked up from germline, CDR1 is SGHRS and CDR2 is YFSETQ. CDR3 length: 17 amino acids. CDR3 sequence (DNA): TGCGCCAGCAGCTCCCTAGCGGGAGGGCCGTTCAAAGACGAGCAGTACTTC. As protein: CASSSLAGGPFKDEQYF. Variable domain in full (rest from reference TRBV5-1 and TRBJ2-7): KAGVTQTPRYLIKTRGQQVTLSCSPISGHRSVSWYQQTPGQGLQFLFEYFSETQRNKGNFPGRFSGRQFSNSRSEMNVSTLELGDSALYLCASSSLAGGPFKDEQYFGPGTRLTVT.

This rearrangement joins TRBV11-2 to TRBJ2-1; perhaps TRBD1 as D (5 bases). V was clipped by 6 bases and J by 3 bases, with 9 bases between them. Germline V gene data show CDR1 as SGHAT and CDR2 as FQNNGV. This CDR3 is built from 13 residues. In DNA, the CDR3 is TGTGCCAGCAGAGGGGCTATCTACAATGAGCAGTTCTTC. The encoded protein is CASRGAIYNEQFF.

J is TRBJ1-4 and V is TRBV19; tentative D call: TRBD1 (5 bases). The ends were cut back, 10 bases at V and 3 bases at J, with 18 bases in the middle. Germline V gene lookup returns CDR1 LNHDA and CDR2 SQIVND (reference sequence). CDR3 size: 15 residues. The CDR3 is CATGHGYGSNEKLFF. The DNA for the CDR3 is TGTGCCACCGGACATGGGTATGGCTCTAATGAAAAACTGTTTTTT.

This clone was picked up a small number of times. V is TRBV7-9 and J is TRBJ2-6; TRBD1 or TRBD2 may be the D gene (5 bases each). The ends were cut back, 6 bases at V and 2 bases at J, with 17 bases in the middle. CDR3 length equals 17 residues. In germline, CDR1 is SEHNR, CDR2 FQNEAQ (reference sequence). CDR3 nucleotides: TGTGCCAGCAGACTGAGGGGCCTTGAGACTGGGGCCAACGTCCTGACTTTC. Translation: CASRLRGLETGANVLTF.

V usage is TRBV6-1 and J usage is TRBJ2-3; 8 bases agree with TRBD2. Germline values: CDR1 MNHNS, CDR2 SASEGT. There are 13 residues in the CDR3. J gave up 2 bases and V 8 bases, and 3 bases lay outside the gene matches. In DNA form, the CDR3 reads TGTGCCAGCGGGCGGGGGGCCACAGATACGCAGTATTTT. This codes for CASGRGATDTQYF.

V is TRBV28 and J is TRBJ1-5; tentatively, D is TRBD1 (6 bases). The CDR3 spans 14 residues. V lost 5 bases to trimming and J lost 5 bases, with 13 bases between them. Germline CDR1 reads MDHEN; CDR2 reads SYDVKM. The CDR3 DNA reads TGTGCCAGCAGTCTTCAACAGGGACATCAGCCCCAGCATTTT. Amino acids: CASSLQQGHQPQHF.

CDR3 coding DNA: TGCGCCAGCAGCACCGGACAGGGTCGGGAGACCCAGTACTTC. Its protein product is CASSTGQGRETQYF. The chain couples TRBV5-1 to TRBJ2-5; 8 bases are shared with TRBD1. From germline, CDR1 is SGHRS and CDR2 YFSETQ. The CDR3 contains 14 residues. J lost 5 bases, V lost 4 bases, and 7 bases had no gene match. The full variable domain, in which reference TRBV5-1 and TRBJ2-5 provide the parts outside the CDR3, is KAGVTQTPRYLIKTRGQQVTLSCSPISGHRSVSWYQQTPGQGLQFLFEYFSETQRNKGNFPGRFSGRQFSNSRSEMNVSTLELGDSALYLCASSTGQGRETQYFGPGTRLLVL.

Concerning this clone: A read error may produce the germline difference seen at one junction end. The chain joins TRBV6-5 to TRBJ1-1; 9 positions match TRBD1. The CDR3 sequence is 15 residues long. Germline assignment: CDR1 MNHEY and CDR2 SVGAGI. CDR3 amino acids: CASIYRGQGRGEAFF. CDR3 bases: TGTGCCAGCATTTACCGTGGACAGGGGAGAGGTGAAGCTTTCTTT.

V usage is TRBV6-1 and J usage is TRBJ2-1, with a weak D call TRBD2 (6 bases). The CDR3 runs to 15 residues. The germline V and J ends were trimmed by 8 bases and 2 bases, with 16 bases remaining between them. CDR1 is MNHNS and CDR2 is SASEGT in the germline V gene. The CDR3 DNA reads as TGTGCCAGCGGCGGAGCGGGTGGGACCTACAATGAGCAGTTCTTC. It yields the protein CASGGAGGTYNEQFF.

This clone was seen a handful of times. The rearrangement joins TRBV2 to TRBJ1-4, with D perhaps matching TRBD1 (6 bases). V lost 6 bases and J lost 8, with 13 bases in between. CDR3 size: 13 residues. CDR1 is SNHLY and CDR2 is FYNNEI in the germline V gene. CDR3 sequence: CASRQGIGEKLFF. The CDR3 nucleotides read TGTGCCAGCAGGCAGGGGATTGGGGAAAAACTGTTTTTT. Full variable domain (remainder filled in from reference TRBV2 and TRBJ1-4): EPEVTQTPSHQVTQMGQEVILRCVPISNHLYFYWYRQILGQKVEFLVSFYNNEISEKSEIFDDQFSVERPDGSNFTLKIRSTKLEDSAMYFCASRQGIGEKLFFGSGTQLSVL.